These T cell receptor beta chains were read from a single sample in a study of CD8+CD57+ T cells in acquired aplastic anemia. TCRdb reprocessed the reads with MiXCR, giving one entry per CDR3 protein. The profile shows around 200,000 distinct CDR3 sequences, 48% of them singletons. The material sequenced was sorted CD4+, CD8+, or CD8+CD57+ T cells (not recorded which) from PBMCs. Receptors were obtained from a human donor with aplastic anemia. Both conserved end residues are part of each CDR3. The D gene is left open where the match is weak. Rows give clone size only sometimes, using once, few, many, or a class for an expanded clone.

J gene: TRBJ1-6; CDR3 length: 14; D gene: NA; clone size: few; V gene: TRBV11-2; CDR3 DNA: TGTGCCAGCAGCTTAGTCGCAGGGAATTCACCCCTCCACTTT; CDR3 protein: CASSLVAGNSPLHF
J gene: TRBJ2-1; CDR3 length: 15; D gene: TRBD2; clone size: few; V gene: TRBV3-1; CDR3 DNA: TGTGCCAGCAGGGAGAGCGGGGGGGCCTACAATGAGCAGTTCTTC; CDR3 protein: CASRESGGAYNEQFF
J gene: TRBJ2-2; CDR3 length: 17; D gene: NA; clone size: few; V gene: TRBV6-2/TRBV6-3; CDR3 DNA: TGTGCCAGCAGTTACTCAAGAAGGGACTTTTACACCGGGGAGCTGTTTTTT; CDR3 protein: CASSYSRRDFYTGELFF
J gene: TRBJ2-5; CDR3 length: 14; D gene: NA; clone size: NA; V gene: TRBV24-1; CDR3 DNA: TGTGCCACCAGTGATTTGGGAGGCCAAGAGACCCAGTACTTC; CDR3 protein: CATSDLGGQETQYF
J gene: TRBJ1-1; CDR3 length: 14; D gene: NA; clone size: many; V gene: TRBV19; CDR3 DNA: TGTGCCAGTATCGGGGGTAGGAGGAACACTGAAGCTTTCTTT; CDR3 protein: CASIGGRRNTEAFF
J gene: TRBJ1-1; CDR3 length: 14; D gene: TRBD1; clone size: NA; V gene: TRBV7-9; CDR3 DNA: TGTGCCAGCAGCACCAGGGGGCAGGGTGATGAAGCTTTCTTT; CDR3 protein: CASSTRGQGDEAFF
J gene: TRBJ2-5; CDR3 length: 15; D gene: TRBD2; clone size: many; V gene: TRBV7-2; CDR3 DNA: TGTGCCAGCAGCCCGAGCGGGAGGCTCCAAGAGACCCAGTACTTC; CDR3 protein: CASSPSGRLQETQYF
J gene: TRBJ2-2; CDR3 length: 14; D gene: TRBD1; clone size: many; V gene: TRBV7-3; CDR3 DNA: TGTGCCAGCAGAAGACAGGGGCACACCGGGGAGCTGTTTTTT; CDR3 protein: CASRRQGHTGELFF
J gene: TRBJ1-1; CDR3 length: 12; D gene: NA; clone size: few; V gene: TRBV10-3; CDR3 DNA: TGTGCCATCAGGGCAGCGAACACTGAGGCTTTCTTT; CDR3 protein: CAIRAANTEAFF
J gene: TRBJ2-5; CDR3 length: 12; D gene: NA; clone size: NA; V gene: TRBV19; CDR3 DNA: TGTGCCAGTGCGGAGGGGGGAGAGACCCAGTACTTC; CDR3 protein: CASAEGGETQYF
J gene: TRBJ2-7; CDR3 length: 13; D gene: NA; clone size: NA; V gene: TRBV19; CDR3 DNA: TGTGCCAGTAGCACCGGCCTCAATTACGAGCAGTACTTC; CDR3 protein: CASSTGLNYEQYF
J gene: TRBJ1-5; CDR3 length: 13; D gene: NA; clone size: NA; V gene: TRBV2; CDR3 DNA: TGTGCCAGCCGTGGACAGAACAATCAGCCCCAGCATTTT; CDR3 protein: CASRGQNNQPQHF
J gene: TRBJ2-5; CDR3 length: 15; D gene: NA; clone size: many; V gene: TRBV5-1; CDR3 DNA: TGCGCCAGCAGCCCACGGGCCGGGGGCTCGGAGACCCAGTACTTC; CDR3 protein: CASSPRAGGSETQYF
J gene: TRBJ2-7; CDR3 length: 15; D gene: NA; clone size: many; V gene: TRBV6-1; CDR3 DNA: TGTGCCAGCAGTGAAATAAACAGGGCCTCCTACGAGCAGTACTTC; CDR3 protein: CASSEINRASYEQYF
J gene: TRBJ1-6; CDR3 length: 17; D gene: NA; clone size: many; V gene: TRBV19; CDR3 DNA: TGTGCCAGTAGTGCGGACCCAGGGAATTGGGGGGTTTCACCCCTCCACTTT; CDR3 protein: CASSADPGNWGVSPLHF
J gene: TRBJ2-7; CDR3 length: 14; D gene: NA; clone size: few; V gene: TRBV7-2; CDR3 DNA: TGTGCCAGCAGCAGGGCGGGACAGCTCTACGAGCAGTACTTC; CDR3 protein: CASSRAGQLYEQYF
J gene: TRBJ2-2; CDR3 length: 13; D gene: TRBD2; clone size: many; V gene: TRBV20-1; CDR3 DNA: TGCAGTGCTCCGGGACTAGTCCCCGGGGAGCTGTTTTTT; CDR3 protein: CSAPGLVPGELFF
J gene: TRBJ2-3; CDR3 length: 13; D gene: TRBD2; clone size: NA; V gene: TRBV15; CDR3 DNA: TGTGCCACGAGCGGGGGGTTCACAGATACGCAGTATTTT; CDR3 protein: CATSGGFTDTQYF
J gene: TRBJ1-2; CDR3 length: 13; D gene: NA; clone size: many; V gene: TRBV7-9; CDR3 DNA: TGTGCCAGCAGACTAGGGGTCTCGGATGGCTACACCTTC; CDR3 protein: CASRLGVSDGYTF
J gene: TRBJ2-2; CDR3 length: 13; D gene: NA; clone size: few; V gene: TRBV30; CDR3 DNA: TGTGCCTGGAGTGTAAAGGGGGCCGGGGAGCTGTTTTTT; CDR3 protein: CAWSVKGAGELFF
J gene: TRBJ2-7; CDR3 length: 15; D gene: TRBD1; clone size: NA; V gene: TRBV24-1; CDR3 DNA: TGTGCCACCAGTGATTCTAAGGACAGGGCCCACGAGCAGTACTTC; CDR3 protein: CATSDSKDRAHEQYF
J gene: TRBJ2-5; CDR3 length: 15; D gene: NA; clone size: NA; V gene: TRBV15; CDR3 DNA: TGTGCCACCAGTCCAGACGGGGTGGTCGTGAAGACCCAGTACTTC; CDR3 protein: CATSPDGVVVKTQYF
J gene: TRBJ1-6; CDR3 length: 15; D gene: TRBD1; clone size: many; V gene: TRBV20-1; CDR3 DNA: TGCAGTGCTCCTCATGCCGGGACAGGGGATTCACCCCTCCACTTT; CDR3 protein: CSAPHAGTGDSPLHF
J gene: TRBJ1-1; CDR3 length: 13; D gene: NA; clone size: many; V gene: TRBV13; CDR3 DNA: TGTGCCAGCAGCTTACAAGGGGCAGAGGTAGCTTTCTTT; CDR3 protein: CASSLQGAEVAFF
J gene: TRBJ2-4; CDR3 length: 14; D gene: NA; clone size: NA; V gene: TRBV5-1; CDR3 DNA: TGCGCCAGCAGCAACCGGGACGGCAAAAACATTCAGTACTTC; CDR3 protein: CASSNRDGKNIQYF
J gene: TRBJ1-1; CDR3 length: 12; D gene: NA; clone size: once; V gene: TRBV19; CDR3 DNA: TGTGCCAGTAGTATGGGTGGCACTGAAGCTTTCTTT; CDR3 protein: CASSMGGTEAFF
J gene: TRBJ1-1; CDR3 length: 16; D gene: NA; clone size: NA; V gene: TRBV29-1; CDR3 DNA: TGCAGCGTTAGGTCGGCCCGGAGGGGCATGAACACTGAAGCTTTCTTT; CDR3 protein: CSVRSARRGMNTEAFF
J gene: TRBJ2-5; CDR3 length: 15; D gene: TRBD2; clone size: NA; V gene: TRBV5-1; CDR3 DNA: TGCGCCAGCAGCTCCAGACTAGCGGCCCAAGAGACCCAGTACTTC; CDR3 protein: CASSSRLAAQETQYF
J gene: TRBJ2-2; CDR3 length: 14; D gene: TRBD2; clone size: NA; V gene: TRBV15; CDR3 DNA: TGTGCCACCAGCCGCGGGGGGGCCACTGGGGAGCTGTTTTTT; CDR3 protein: CATSRGGATGELFF
J gene: TRBJ2-6; CDR3 length: 15; D gene: NA; clone size: many; V gene: TRBV12-3/TRBV12-4; CDR3 DNA: TGTGCCAGCAGACTCGTCGGCTCTGGGGCCAACGTCCTGACTTTC; CDR3 protein: CASRLVGSGANVLTF
J gene: TRBJ1-2; CDR3 length: 14; D gene: NA; clone size: many; V gene: TRBV20-1; CDR3 DNA: TGCAGTGCTAGAGAGGGGACTTCTAACTATGGCTACACCTTC; CDR3 protein: CSAREGTSNYGYTF